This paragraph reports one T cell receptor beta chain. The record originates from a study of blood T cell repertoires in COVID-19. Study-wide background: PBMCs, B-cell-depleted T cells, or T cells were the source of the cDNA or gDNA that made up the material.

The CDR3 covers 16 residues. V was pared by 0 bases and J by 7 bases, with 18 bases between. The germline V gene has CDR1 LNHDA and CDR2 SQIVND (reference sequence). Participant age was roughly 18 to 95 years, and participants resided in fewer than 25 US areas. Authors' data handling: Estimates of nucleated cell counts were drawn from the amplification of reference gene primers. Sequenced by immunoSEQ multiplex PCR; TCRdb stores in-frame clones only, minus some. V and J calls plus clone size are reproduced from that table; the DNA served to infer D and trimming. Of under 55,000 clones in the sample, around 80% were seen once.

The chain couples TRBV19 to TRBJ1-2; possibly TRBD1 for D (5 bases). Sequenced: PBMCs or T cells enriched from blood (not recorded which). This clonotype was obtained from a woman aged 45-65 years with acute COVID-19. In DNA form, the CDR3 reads TGTGCCAGTAGTATAGACGTCCTTGTCCCGGGGGGTGGCTACACCTTC. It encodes CASSIDVLVPGGGYTF.